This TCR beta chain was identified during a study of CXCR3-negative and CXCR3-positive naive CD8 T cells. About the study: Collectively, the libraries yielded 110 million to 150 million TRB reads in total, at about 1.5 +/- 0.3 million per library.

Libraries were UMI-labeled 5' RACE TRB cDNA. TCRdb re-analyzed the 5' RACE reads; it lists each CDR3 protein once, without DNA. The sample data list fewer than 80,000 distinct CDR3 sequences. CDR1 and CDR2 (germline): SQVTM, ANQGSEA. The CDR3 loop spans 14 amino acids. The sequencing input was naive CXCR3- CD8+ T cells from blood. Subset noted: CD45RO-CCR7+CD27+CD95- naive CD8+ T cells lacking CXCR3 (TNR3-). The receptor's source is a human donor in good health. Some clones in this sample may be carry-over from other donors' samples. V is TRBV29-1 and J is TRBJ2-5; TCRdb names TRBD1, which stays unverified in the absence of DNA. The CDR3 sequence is CSVEDPWGRETQYF.